Described below is a single T cell receptor beta chain sequence and its context. Its specificity is unknown. The data were produced by immunoSEQ multiplex PCR, yet TCRdb's version contains in-frame clones alone and is incomplete. The data hold roughly 75,000 clones, with about four fifths observed a single time. The entry originates in a study of T cell responses to AZD1222 COVID-19 vaccine. Study outcomes and limitations: Donors were mostly white British, more females; clonal diversity possibly underestimated. The CD4 TCRs associated with vaccination extended across spike and predominated at 160-218 and 743-854.

This receptor was identified in an adult in good health. The source material was peripheral blood, sampled on day 0 of AZD1222 vaccination.

The CDR3, as DNA: TGTGCCAGCAGCCGCAACACCGGGGAGCTGTTTTTT. This translates into CASSRNTGELFF. The chain links TRBV7-8 to TRBJ2-2; no firm D call. V was clipped by 5 bases and J by 2 bases, with 3 bases between them. The CDR3 extends over 12 amino acids. CDR1 SGHVS and CDR2 FQNEAQ come from the germline V gene.